This T cell receptor (beta chain) comes out of a study of T cell repertoires in cytomegalovirus infection. Overall study: Based on public TCR beta signatures, there were indications of CMV infection and of a matching HLA type. Findings and caveats of the study: Cumulative frequency (of public TCR beta family members) identified carriers of CMV plus the relevant HLA. HLA-C-restricted CMV-specific TCR beta clonotypes prevailed in the ex vivo response.

The CDR3 is made up of 13 amino acids. Trimming at V came to 4 bases and at J to 7 bases, leaving 6 bases not matched to a gene. Germline V gene sequence: CDR1 LGHDT, CDR2 YNNKEL (reference sequence). This clonotype came up once. Antigen unknown. TCRdb passed the reads through MiXCR, listing each CDR3 protein once. The sample has about 150,000 distinct CDR3 sequences, around 20% seen once. The V and J genes are TRBV3-1 and TRBJ2-7, with 8 bases that match TRBD2. This sequence was found in a human donor in good health (CMV status not recorded). Some clones in this sample may be carry-over from other donors' samples. Sequencing was done on a sample of PBMCs. For the CDR3, the DNA is TGTGCCAGCAGCCCCGGACTAGCACTTGAGCAGTACTTC. Protein: CASSPGLALEQYF.